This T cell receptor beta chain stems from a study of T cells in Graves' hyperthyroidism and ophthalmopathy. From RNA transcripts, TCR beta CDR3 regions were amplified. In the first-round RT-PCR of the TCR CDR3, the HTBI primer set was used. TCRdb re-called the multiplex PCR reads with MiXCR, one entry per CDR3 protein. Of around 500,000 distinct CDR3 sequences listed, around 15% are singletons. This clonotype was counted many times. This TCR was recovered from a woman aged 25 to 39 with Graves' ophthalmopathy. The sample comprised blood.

DNA for the CDR3: TGTGCCAGCAGTTTAACGGGGACGGCAACTGAAGCTTTCTTT. Amino acids: CASSLTGTATEAFF. The chain combines TRBV28 with TRBJ1-1, with a tentative D call TRBD1 (5 bases). This CDR3 is built from 14 residues. V was pared by 2 bases and J by 5 bases, with 12 bases between. Germline values: CDR1 MDHEN, CDR2 SYDVKM.